This T cell receptor beta chain comes out of a study of T cells in Graves' hyperthyroidism and ophthalmopathy. The overall study: Before treatment of any kind, peripheral blood was taken at initial diagnosis. Findings of the study overall: Most expanded thyroid clonotypes above 0.001 recurred in blood.

Amplification yielded TCR beta CDR3 regions, with RNA transcripts as the source. A first-round RT-PCR of the TCR CDR3 used the HTBI primer set. TCRdb re-derived calls from the multiplex PCR reads in MiXCR, one entry per CDR3 protein. Among 250,000 to 300,000 distinct CDR3 sequences listed, approximately 15% were seen once. Looked up from germline, CDR1 is MDHEN and CDR2 is SYDVKM. V gave up 5 bases and J gave up 2 bases, with 15 bases separating them. The CDR3 contains 15 residues. Ophthalmopathy patients had moderate-to-severe active disease, CAS ≥3, NOSPECS ≥4, and disease duration under 3 months. The table lists this clonotype with many counts. Its antigen is as yet unknown.

This TCR was recovered from a woman in her sixties or seventies with Graves' ophthalmopathy. The sample consisted of blood. This rearrangement joins TRBV28 to TRBJ2-5; either TRBD1 or TRBD2 may supply D (7 bases each). The CDR3 region is CASSPPGGQQETQYF. In nucleotides, the CDR3 is TGTGCCAGCAGTCCCCCGGGGGGACAGCAAGAGACCCAGTACTTC.